This passage covers 26 T cell receptor beta chains from one sample sequenced in a study of glioma-infiltrating T cells after dendritic cell vaccination. Time point defined: after dendritic cell vaccination, including at tumor progression/relapse. Some clones are missing from TCRdb's copy, which holds only in-frame ones; the method was immunoSEQ multiplex PCR. The data show 55,000 to 75,000 clones, approximately 80% seen once. The sample was blood, taken after dendritic cell vaccination. These receptor sequences come from a human donor with glioblastoma.

J is TRBJ1-2 and V is TRBV20-1; D is ambiguous. Per germline, CDR1 DFQATT and CDR2 SNEGSKA (reference sequence). The CDR3 is made up of 11 amino acids. V gave up 5 bases and J gave up 8 bases, with 12 bases separating them. The CDR3 DNA follows: TGCAGTGCTCCCCTCGGGAGGGGCTACACCTTC. This gives the protein CSAPLGRGYTF.

This chain uses TRBV5-1 with TRBJ2-2; 7 bases align to TRBD1. The CDR3 totals 14 residues. Germline V gene data show CDR1 as SGHRS and CDR2 as YFSETQ. The trim removed 4 bases at V and 5 bases at J, leaving 5 bases unmatched. CDR3 region: CASSGGQTTGELFF. CDR3 bases: TGCGCCAGCAGCGGGGGACAGACGACCGGGGAGCTGTTTTTT.

This chain connects TRBV5-4 to TRBJ1-6; D is uncertain. CDR1 is SGHNT and CDR2 is YYREEE in the germline V gene (reference sequence). V lost 4 bases and J 3 bases, leaving 5 bases between the germline ends. This CDR3 is 13 amino acids long. CDR3: CASSPNYNSPLHF. CDR3 nucleotide sequence: TGTGCCAGCAGCCCCAACTATAATTCACCCCTCCACTTT.

This clone was recorded once. V and J are TRBV6-1 and TRBJ1-5; 8 bases agree with TRBD1. This CDR3 comprises 19 residues. The V gene's germline CDR1 is MNHNS and CDR2 SASEGT. V gave up 2 bases and J gave up 3 bases; unmatched junction bases: 15. DNA of the CDR3: TGTGCCAGCAGTGAACCCCAGGGGGCCTCACCAAAACACAATCAGCCCCAGCATTTT. The encoded protein is CASSEPQGASPKHNQPQHF.

The genes are TRBV6-5 and TRBJ1-2; 10 positions match TRBD1. This CDR3 has 14 amino acids. CDR1 and CDR2 from the germline V gene are MNHEY and SVGAGI. V trimming: 7 bases; J trimming: 8 bases; junction bases outside the gene matches: 10. The CDR3 sequence: CASTRDRGRGGYTF. As DNA, the CDR3 is TGTGCCAGCACTCGGGACAGGGGACGTGGGGGCTACACCTTC.

The J gene is TRBJ2-1, the V gene TRBV9, with D possibly being TRBD1 (6 bases). V was clipped by 3 bases and J by 7 bases, with 14 bases between them. The germline gives CDR1 SGDLS, CDR2 YYNGEE. The CDR3 is made up of 14 amino acids. The CDR3 bases are TGTGCCAGCAGCGGCGACAGGTTCCCGAATGAGCAGTTCTTC. It encodes CASSGDRFPNEQFF.

The gene calls are TRBV6-5 and TRBJ1-2; weak D call: TRBD1 (6 bases). The CDR3 has 15 residues. Per the germline V gene, CDR1 is MNHEY and CDR2 is SVGAGI. With 4 bases removed from V and 8 bases from J, the gap between germline ends came to 20 bases. The DNA of the CDR3 is TGTGCCAGCAGTTCTGGTCAGGGGTGGGAATACGGCTACACCTTC. Translation gives CASSSGQGWEYGYTF.

The rearrangement links TRBV4-1 to TRBJ2-1, with D perhaps TRBD1 (5 bases). Trimming pared 0 bases from V and 0 bases from J, leaving 12 bases between. CDR3 size: 17 residues. Germline V gene data show CDR1 as MGHRA and CDR2 as YSYEKL. CDR3 in amino acids: CASSQDPGHLSYNEQFF. In DNA form, the CDR3 reads TGCGCCAGCAGCCAAGACCCCGGACACCTCTCCTACAATGAGCAGTTCTTC.

This chain uses TRBV11-2 with TRBJ2-7; 10 bases are a match to TRBD2. Germline CDR1 reads SGHAT; CDR2 reads FQNNGV. The junction had 4 bases not matched to a gene; V was cut back by 1 base and J by 4 bases. This CDR3 is built from 15 residues. The chain's CDR3 is CASSLGASGGYEQYF. The DNA of the CDR3 is TGTGCCAGCAGCTTAGGAGCTAGCGGGGGTTACGAGCAGTACTTC.

Worth noting for this clone: One end of the junction does not line up with germline, which may come from a read error. The sample holds other DNA sequences that translate to the same CDR3. V and J are TRBV9 and TRBJ1-6; maybe TRBD1 (5 bases). The germline V gene has CDR1 SGDLS and CDR2 YYNGEE. The CDR3 spans 15 residues. The CDR3 here is CTSSVEGRDNSPLHF. The CDR3 DNA reads TGTACCAGCAGCGTGGAGGGACGGGATAATTCACCCCTCCACTTT.

The chain is built from TRBV27 and TRBJ2-1, with D possibly being TRBD2 (6 bases). CDR3 length: 16 amino acids. Trimming left V 6 bases short and J 6 bases short, with 21 bases between. Germline V gives CDR1 MNHEY, CDR2 SMNVEV (reference sequence). CDR3 DNA sequence: TGTGCCAGCAGCCAAAGGGACTCCACCGTCCCCAATGAGCAGTTCTTC. Translation gives CASSQRDSTVPNEQFF.

This clone is a singleton in its sample. The V and J genes are TRBV7-8 and TRBJ1-2; TRBD1 might be the D (6 bases). Germline CDR1 SGHVS, CDR2 FQNEAQ. With 3 bases removed from V and 6 bases from J, the gap between germline ends came to 14 bases. The CDR3 is made up of 14 amino acids. CDR3 in DNA: TGTGCCAGCAGCTTCGGTATACAGGGAGATGGCTACACCTTC. This gives the protein CASSFGIQGDGYTF.

The chain employs TRBV11-3 and TRBJ2-1, with a possible D match to TRBD2 (7 bases). The CDR3 is 17 amino acids. V gave up 5 bases and J gave up 5 bases, with 22 bases separating them. Germline V gives CDR1 SGHNT, CDR2 YENEEA. CDR3 nucleotides: TGTGCCAGCAGCCCCCGAAGGGGGGGCCTTACCCACAATGAGCAGTTCTTC. Its protein product is CASSPRRGGLTHNEQFF. Based on the CDR3 plus reference TRBV11-3 and TRBJ2-1, the full variable domain is EAGVVQSPRYKIIEKKQPVAFWCNPISGHNTLYWYLQNLGQGPELLIRYENEEAVDDSQLPKDRFSAERLKGVDSTLKIQPAELGDSAVYLCASSPRRGGLTHNEQFFGPGTRLTVL.

V and J are TRBV4-1 and TRBJ2-2; 9 bases fit TRBD2. After removal of 2 bases from V and 7 bases from J, the junction contained 5 bases not matched to a gene. From germline, CDR1 is MGHRA and CDR2 YSYEKL. The CDR3 is 15 residues long. CDR3 in amino acids: CASSQTRGGVGELFF. The CDR3 DNA reads as TGCGCCAGCAGCCAAACGCGGGGGGGCGTCGGGGAGCTGTTTTTT.

The CDR3: CASSLSGAYNSPLHF. CDR3 nucleotide sequence: TGTGCCAGCAGCTTATCGGGGGCCTATAATTCACCCCTCCACTTT. The chain joins TRBV7-2 to TRBJ1-6, with D tentatively TRBD1 (5 bases). In germline, CDR1 is SGHTA, CDR2 FQGNSA. This CDR3 contains 15 residues. Trimming left V 2 bases short and J 2 bases short, with 7 bases between.

The V and J genes are TRBV6-1 and TRBJ1-1, with 10 bases that match TRBD1. This CDR3 has 14 residues. V lost 9 bases and J lost 5; bases outside the gene matches: 9. The V gene's germline CDR1 is MNHNS and CDR2 SASEGT. DNA for the CDR3: TGTGCCAGTATGACCCGGACAGGGGGTACTGAAGCTTTCTTT. Amino acids: CASMTRTGGTEAFF.

The DNA of the CDR3 is TGTGCCAGCAATGCGGGGGCCAACTATGGCTACACCTTC. Amino acids: CASNAGANYGYTF. V and J are TRBV6-5 and TRBJ1-2; a weak D match, TRBD1 (6 bases). CDR3 size: 13 residues. Germline V gene data show CDR1 as MNHEY and CDR2 as SVGAGI. Trimming removed 7 bases from V and 2 bases from J, with 11 bases in between.

The chain uses TRBV5-4 and TRBJ2-2; TRBD1 matches at 7 bases. V was pared by 5 bases and J by 4 bases, with 8 bases of the junction left unmatched. This CDR3 is 15 amino acids long. Germline V CDR1 and CDR2: SGHNT, YYREEE (reference sequence). The CDR3 region has the DNA TGTGCCAGCAGGAGGACAGGAATGGGCACCGGGGAGCTGTTTTTT. Encoded protein: CASRRTGMGTGELFF.

The chain couples TRBV5-1 to TRBJ1-4; D remains unclear. This CDR3 spans 14 amino acids. Germline V gives CDR1 SGHRS, CDR2 YFSETQ. The V and J ends lost 1 base and 0 bases respectively, with 4 bases between them. The CDR3 DNA reads as TGCGCCAGCAGCTTGACAACAACTAATGAAAAACTGTTTTTT. Translating it yields CASSLTTTNEKLFF.

The V gene is TRBV4-3, the J gene TRBJ2-3; perhaps TRBD2 as D (5 bases). V lost 4 bases and J lost 6, with 11 bases in between. Germline V gene data show CDR1 as LGHNA and CDR2 as YSLEER. There are 13 residues in the CDR3. The CDR3 region has the DNA TGCGCCAGCAGCCTAACGCGGAGGGATACGCAGTATTTT. Translated: CASSLTRRDTQYF.

CDR3 DNA sequence: TGTGCCAGCAGCTTAAACGGCAGGGACTATGGCTACACCTTC. Translated, it gives CASSLNGRDYGYTF. The chain employs TRBV7-3 and TRBJ1-2; a possible D gene is TRBD1 (5 bases). Per the germline V gene, CDR1 is SGHTA and CDR2 is FQGTGA. This CDR3 has 14 residues. V lost 1 base to trimming and J lost 3 bases, with 9 bases between them.

The chain links TRBV4-1 to TRBJ2-3; TRBD1 matches 8 bases. CDR1 and CDR2 (germline): MGHRA, YSYEKL. J lost 3 bases, V lost 1 base, and 3 bases had no gene match. There are 15 residues in the CDR3. The CDR3 sequence is CASSQAGGWTDTQYF. The CDR3 DNA is TGCGCCAGCAGCCAAGCAGGGGGCTGGACAGATACGCAGTATTTT.

The chain is built from TRBV4-3 and TRBJ2-2, with a possible D match to TRBD1 (5 bases). This CDR3 spans 17 amino acids. The germline CDR1 and CDR2 sequences are LGHNA and YSLEER. Trimming took off 0 bases at V and 4 bases at J, with 15 bases between the two ends. This CDR3 reads CASSQDLVTATTGELFF. In nucleotides, the CDR3 is TGCGCCAGCAGCCAAGATCTGGTGACAGCCACCACCGGGGAGCTGTTTTTT.

This chain uses TRBV4-2 with TRBJ2-1; D unresolved. V lost 2 bases, J lost 8 bases, and 16 bases lay in between. Germline V gene sequence: CDR1 LGHNA, CDR2 YNFKEQ. The CDR3 spans 15 residues. The CDR3 region is CASSQFSRSVDEQFF. CDR3 nucleotide sequence: TGTGCCAGCAGCCAATTTAGCCGGAGCGTCGATGAGCAGTTCTTC.

The rearrangement links TRBV7-9 to TRBJ2-2; no clear D. There are 15 residues in the CDR3. Germline CDR1 SEHNR, CDR2 FQNEAQ (reference sequence). V gave up 1 base and J gave up 0 bases, with 6 bases separating them. DNA of the CDR3: TGTGCCAGCAGCTTAGTTTACTCGAACACCGGGGAGCTGTTTTTT. This gives the protein CASSLVYSNTGELFF. The full variable domain, its missing parts supplied by reference TRBV7-9 and TRBJ2-2, is DTGVSQNPRHKITKRGQNVTFRCDPISEHNRLYWYRQTLGQGPEFLTYFQNEAQLEKSRLLSDRFSAERPKGSFSTLEIQRTEQGDSAMYLCASSLVYSNTGELFFGEGSRLTVL.

The genes are TRBV2 and TRBJ2-4; 8 bases are a match to TRBD1. This CDR3 contains 14 residues. CDR1 and CDR2 from the germline V gene are SNHLY and FYNNEI. V trimming: 5 bases; J trimming: 8 bases; junction bases outside the gene matches: 8. Here the CDR3 DNA reads TGTGCCAGCAGTCGACAGGGGAGGATGGACATTCAGTACTTC. Translated: CASSRQGRMDIQYF.